Below, 17 T cell receptor beta chains from the same sample are listed, as sequenced in a study of blood T cells in healthy people across ages. With a J-beta primer mix and a sample-barcoded 5' primer, a second PCR ran about 7 to 11 cycles. Using its own MiXCR run on the 5' RACE reads, TCRdb lists one record per CDR3 protein. Among around 800,000 distinct CDR3 sequences listed, 53% were seen once. The sample taken for sequencing was blood. Every receptor here comes from a man older than 75 in good health.

This clonotype was counted between two and nine times. The chain recombines TRBV29-1 with TRBJ2-3; D possibly uses TRBD1 or TRBD2 (6 bases each). The germline CDR1 and CDR2 sequences are SQVTM and ANQGSEA. With 2 bases removed from V and 2 bases from J, the gap between germline ends came to 14 bases. This CDR3 comprises 15 residues. CDR3 residues: CSVEPRGGHTDTQYF. The CDR3 nucleotides read TGCAGCGTTGAACCCAGGGGAGGCCACACAGATACGCAGTATTTT.

The chain joins TRBV24-1 to TRBJ2-3; 7 bases are a match to TRBD2. The germline CDR1 and CDR2 sequences are KGHDR and SFDVKD. The CDR3 extends over 15 amino acids. Trimming cost V 5 bases and J 4 bases; bases outside gene matches: 8. The CDR3 DNA sequence: TGTGCCACCAGTGTGGTGGGAGGGCCCCCAGATACGCAGTATTTT. It codes for CATSVVGGPPDTQYF.

CDR3 DNA sequence: TGCGCCAGCAGTGAACAGGGGATGGGTACCGGGGAGCTGTTTTTT. The encoded protein is CASSEQGMGTGELFF. The chain combines TRBV10-1 with TRBJ2-2; TRBD1 matches at 7 bases. The CDR3 has 15 residues. With 3 bases clipped from V and 5 bases from J, the junction kept 6 bases outside the gene matches. The V gene's germline CDR1 is WNHNN and CDR2 SYGVQD (reference sequence).

V usage is TRBV20-1 and J usage is TRBJ1-1; 8 nucleotides agree with TRBD1. Trimming took 6 bases from V and 0 from J; bases not matched to a gene: 9. This CDR3 has 15 residues. Germline CDR1 DFQATT, CDR2 SNEGSKA (reference sequence). The DNA of the CDR3 is TGCAGTGCCATGGGGCAGGGGGCCTTGAACACTGAAGCTTTCTTT. Translating it yields CSAMGQGALNTEAFF.

The chain couples TRBV28 to TRBJ1-6, with no clear D. Germline V gene data show CDR1 as MDHEN and CDR2 as SYDVKM. The CDR3 loop spans 13 amino acids. V lost 6 bases, J lost 4 bases, and 7 bases lay in between. CDR3 sequence (DNA): TGTGCCAGCAGCCCGGTTTATAATTCACCCCTCCACTTT. Translating it yields CASSPVYNSPLHF.

J is TRBJ2-7 and V is TRBV28; perhaps TRBD2 as D (5 bases). This CDR3 has 16 residues. Trimming removed 5 bases from V and 4 bases from J, with 21 bases in between. Germline V CDR1 and CDR2: MDHEN, SYDVKM. CDR3 sequence reads: CASSAPSHDYRYEQYF. The CDR3 DNA is TGTGCCAGCAGTGCACCCTCACACGACTACCGGTACGAGCAGTACTTC.

This rearrangement joins TRBV3-1 to TRBJ2-1; 10 nucleotides match TRBD1. Germline assignment: CDR1 LGHDT and CDR2 YNNKEL (reference sequence). Losses at the gene ends were 2 bases for V and 7 bases for J; bases not matched to a gene: 8. The CDR3 is 16 residues long. The CDR3 nucleotides read TGTGCCAGCAGCCAAAGGACGGGACAGGGGACGAATGAGCAGTTCTTC. Translation: CASSQRTGQGTNEQFF.

This clonotype was observed a few times. The J gene is TRBJ2-3, the V gene TRBV20-1, with 12 bases lining up with TRBD2. Unmatched junction bases numbered 15, after V lost 3 bases and J lost 14 bases. Germline CDR1 reads DFQATT; CDR2 reads SNEGSKA (reference sequence). The CDR3 extends over 15 amino acids. The chain's CDR3 is CSASGTSGSHRYAYF. The CDR3 coding sequence is TGCAGTGCTAGCGGGACTAGCGGGTCGCACAGATACGCGTATTTT.

This clonotype has just a few counts. The genes are TRBV29-1 and TRBJ2-3; the D gene is possibly TRBD2 (5 bases). Germline V gene data show CDR1 as SQVTM and CDR2 as ANQGSEA. V lost 3 bases and J 14 bases, leaving 24 bases between the germline ends. The CDR3 consists of 14 residues. The CDR3 nucleotides read TGCAGCGTTGAGGCACTAGGGAGCGGCAGATACGCGTATTTT. Translating it yields CSVEALGSGRYAYF.

This clonotype was observed a few times. This sequence joins TRBV5-6 and TRBJ1-1; D is unresolved. Trimming cost V 2 bases and J 7 bases, with 9 bases left between them. This CDR3 spans 12 amino acids. The germline gives CDR1 SGHDT, CDR2 YYEEEE. The CDR3 is CASSLGFIEAFF. The CDR3 DNA reads as TGTGCCAGCAGCTTAGGTTTCATTGAAGCTTTCTTT.

CDR3 in amino acids: CASSLSENQPQHF. CDR3 in DNA: TGTGCCAGCAGCTTATCAGAGAATCAGCCCCAGCATTTT. V usage is TRBV7-9 and J usage is TRBJ1-5; no reliable D call. The germline V and J ends were trimmed by 2 bases and 4 bases, with 6 bases remaining between them. Germline V gene sequence: CDR1 SEHNR, CDR2 FQNEAQ (reference sequence). The CDR3 has 13 amino acids. Together with reference TRBV7-9 and TRBJ1-5, the CDR3 gives the full variable domain: DTGVSQNPRHKITKRGQNVTFRCDPISEHNRLYWYRQTLGQGPEFLTYFQNEAQLEKSRLLSDRFSAERPKGSFSTLEIQRTEQGDSAMYLCASSLSENQPQHFGDGTRLSIL.

The CDR3 region has the DNA TGTGCCAGCAGCTTCGTTAGGCTAGCGGGACCTAGAGGCGAGCAGTACTTC. Translation: CASSFVRLAGPRGEQYF. This chain joins TRBV5-6 and TRBJ2-7; 9 bases agree with TRBD2. The CDR3 extends over 17 amino acids. Germline assignment: CDR1 SGHDT and CDR2 YYEEEE. The V gene end was trimmed by 2 bases and the J gene end by 6 bases; junction bases not matched to a gene: 15.

In its sample, this clonotype was seen a few times. This chain links TRBV4-1 with TRBJ2-6; D unclear. The CDR3 runs to 17 residues. V lost 5 bases to trimming and J lost 4 bases, with 18 bases between them. The germline gives CDR1 MGHRA, CDR2 YSYEKL. The CDR3: CASSAPGVTSGANVLTF. The CDR3 coding sequence is TGCGCCAGCAGCGCCCCGGGCGTAACAAGCGGGGCCAACGTCCTGACTTTC.

The V gene is TRBV20-1, the J gene TRBJ2-4; 12 positions match TRBD2. V lost 5 bases to trimming and J lost 13 bases; unmatched junction nucleotides: 9. Germline CDR1 is DFQATT and CDR2 is SNEGSKA (reference sequence). The CDR3 has 13 residues. The chain's CDR3 is CSALAGGPEEQYF. CDR3 coding DNA: TGCAGTGCTCTAGCGGGAGGGCCTGAGGAGCAGTACTTC.

This clonotype was observed a handful of times. The gene calls are TRBV5-1 and TRBJ2-7; D is possibly TRBD1 or TRBD2 (5 bases each). Germline V gives CDR1 SGHRS, CDR2 YFSETQ. V was pared by 0 bases and J by 3 bases, with 13 bases between. The CDR3 is 15 amino acids. The CDR3 sequence is CASSLVMGRSYEQYF. DNA of the CDR3: TGCGCCAGCAGCTTGGTAATGGGACGGAGCTACGAGCAGTACTTC.

This chain links TRBV12-3 or TRBV12-4 with TRBJ2-3; the D is unclear. CDR3 length: 13 amino acids. V was clipped by 5 bases and J by 14 bases, with 20 bases between them. The CDR3 spells CASSPHPTGYAYF. The CDR3 nucleotides read TGTGCCAGCAGTCCGCATCCGACCGGCTACGCGTATTTT.

This clonotype appeared a few times. The J gene is TRBJ2-3, the V gene TRBV5-1, with a tentative D call TRBD2 (5 bases). This CDR3 has 17 amino acids. Trimming removed 0 bases from V and 4 bases from J, with 18 bases in between. CDR1 and CDR2 (germline): SGHRS, YFSETQ. CDR3 amino acids: CASSLEIRGRRADTQYF. The CDR3 DNA is TGCGCCAGCAGCTTGGAAATACGTGGGAGAAGAGCAGATACGCAGTATTTT.